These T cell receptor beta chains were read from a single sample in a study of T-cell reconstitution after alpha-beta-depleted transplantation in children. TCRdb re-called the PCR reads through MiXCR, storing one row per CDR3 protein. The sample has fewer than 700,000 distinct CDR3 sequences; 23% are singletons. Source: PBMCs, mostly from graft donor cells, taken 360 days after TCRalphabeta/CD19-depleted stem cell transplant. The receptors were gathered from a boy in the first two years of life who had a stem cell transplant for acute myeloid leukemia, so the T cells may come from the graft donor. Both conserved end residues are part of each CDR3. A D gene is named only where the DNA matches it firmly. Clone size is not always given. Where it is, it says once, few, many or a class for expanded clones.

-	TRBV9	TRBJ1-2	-	CASSPLGGSGGYTF	TGTGCCAGCAGCCCCCTCGGAGGGTCCGGCGGCTACACCTTC
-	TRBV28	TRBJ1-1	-	CASSSAGHLNTEAFF	TGTGCCAGCAGTTCCGCGGGCCACTTGAACACTGAAGCTTTCTTT
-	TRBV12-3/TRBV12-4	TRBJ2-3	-	CASRAGTSSTDTQYF	TGTGCCAGCAGGGCGGGGACCTCTAGCACAGATACGCAGTATTTT
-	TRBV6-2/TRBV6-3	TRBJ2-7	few	CASSPGHGPYEQYF	TGTGCCAGCAGTCCTGGACATGGACCCTACGAGCAGTACTTC
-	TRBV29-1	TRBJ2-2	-	CSARSASGELFF	TGCAGCGCCCGCTCGGCCAGCGGGGAGCTGTTTTTT
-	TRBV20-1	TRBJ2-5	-	CSAIIMDPPTQETQYF	TGCAGTGCTATTATCATGGACCCTCCTACTCAAGAGACCCAGTACTTC
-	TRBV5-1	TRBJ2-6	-	CASSLRESGANVLTF	TGCGCCAGCAGTTTGAGGGAATCGGGGGCCAACGTCCTGACTTTC
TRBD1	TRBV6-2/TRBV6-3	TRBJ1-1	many	CASSSGSGGWTEAFF	TGTGCCAGCAGTTCGGGGTCAGGGGGATGGACTGAAGCTTTCTTT
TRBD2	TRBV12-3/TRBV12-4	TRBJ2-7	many	CASSHRTRLYEQYF	TGTGCCAGCAGCCACCGGACTAGACTGTACGAGCAGTACTTC
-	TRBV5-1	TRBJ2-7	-	CASSQPQWEQYF	TGCGCCAGCAGCCAACCACAGTGGGAGCAGTACTTC
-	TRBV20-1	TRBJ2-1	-	CSAGGLGEQFF	TGCAGTGCCGGGGGGCTGGGGGAGCAGTTCTTC
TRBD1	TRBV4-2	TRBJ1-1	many	CASSQGQGRNTEAFF	TGTGCCAGCAGCCAAGGACAGGGGCGGAACACTGAAGCTTTCTTT
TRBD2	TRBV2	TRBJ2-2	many	CASSLLAGANTGELFF	TGTGCCAGCAGCTTACTAGCGGGAGCGAACACCGGGGAGCTGTTTTTT
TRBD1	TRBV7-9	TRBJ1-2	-	CASSPDRLKGYTF	TGTGCCAGCAGTCCGGACAGGCTGAAAGGCTACACCTTC